The present T cell receptor beta chain was sequenced within a study of OX40 agonist ivuxolimab in advanced cancers. Regarding the study as a whole: Average numbers of expanded clones were greater in CD8+ T cells than in CD4+.

Note on this clone: Antigen unknown. This likely reflects a read error, since a far larger clone is one base away.

V was trimmed by 9 bases and J by 0 bases, leaving 5 bases between them. Looked up from germline, CDR1 is SNHLY and CDR2 is FYNNEI. The CDR3 runs to 11 residues. Method: immunoSEQ multiplex PCR; TCRdb's copy keeps in-frame clones and lacks some. The sample yields 25,000 to 35,000 clones, over 90% seen once. The sample here was CD4+ or CD8+ T cells sorted from blood, taken in a trial of the OX40 agonist ivuxolimab. The source of this sequence is an adult with an advanced solid tumor such as melanoma, head and neck, liver or kidney cancer. This chain connects TRBV2 to TRBJ1-1; D call uncertain. This CDR3 is CASTMNTEAFF. Here the CDR3 DNA reads TGTGCCAGTACGATGAACACTGAAGCTTTCTTT.